This T cell receptor (beta chain) was found in a study of regulatory T cells in long-lasting Graves disease. Time point meaning: newly diagnosed GD, antithyroid drugs for less than 3 months. After RNA was extracted from PBMCs, the TCR library was made from it. Graves' disease was diagnosed by American Thyroid Association guidelines. According to the study, TCR beta libraries were built with iRepertoire HTBI primers and CDR3-region Arm-PCR. TCRdb reprocessed the multiplex PCR reads with MiXCR, giving one entry per CDR3 protein. In the table there are fewer than 350,000 distinct CDR3 sequences, 15% to 20% of which are singletons. Germline assignment: CDR1 MNHEY and CDR2 SMNVEV (reference sequence). The CDR3 covers 14 residues. Trimming removed 11 bases from V and 2 bases from J; junction bases left unmatched: 8. In the case of this clonotype: This could be a read error, since a much larger clone is one nucleotide away.

The receptor's source is a female donor with Graves disease. The rearrangement uses TRBV27 and TRBJ1-2; 10 nucleotides align to TRBD1. The source material was peripheral blood mononuclear cells (PBMCs), sampled at new diagnosis, from a patient treated with antithyroid drugs. CDR3 sequence: CAGKRTGGNYGYTF. The DNA for the CDR3 is TGTGCCGGCAAGCGGACAGGGGGAAACTATGGCTACACCTTC.